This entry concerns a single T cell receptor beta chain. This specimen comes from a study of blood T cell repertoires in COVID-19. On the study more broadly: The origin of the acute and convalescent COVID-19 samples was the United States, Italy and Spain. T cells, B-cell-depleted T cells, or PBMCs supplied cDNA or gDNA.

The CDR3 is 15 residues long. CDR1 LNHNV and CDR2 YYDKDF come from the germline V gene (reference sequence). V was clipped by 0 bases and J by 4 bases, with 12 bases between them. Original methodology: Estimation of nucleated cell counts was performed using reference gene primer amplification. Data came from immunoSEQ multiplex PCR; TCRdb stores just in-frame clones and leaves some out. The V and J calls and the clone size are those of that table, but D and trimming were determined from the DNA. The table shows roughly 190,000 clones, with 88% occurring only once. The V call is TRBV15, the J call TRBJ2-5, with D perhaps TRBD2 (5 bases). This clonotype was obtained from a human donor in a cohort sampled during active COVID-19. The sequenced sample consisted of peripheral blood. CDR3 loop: CATSRDKDGVETQYF. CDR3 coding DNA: TGTGCCACCAGCAGAGATAAGGACGGGGTAGAGACCCAGTACTTC.